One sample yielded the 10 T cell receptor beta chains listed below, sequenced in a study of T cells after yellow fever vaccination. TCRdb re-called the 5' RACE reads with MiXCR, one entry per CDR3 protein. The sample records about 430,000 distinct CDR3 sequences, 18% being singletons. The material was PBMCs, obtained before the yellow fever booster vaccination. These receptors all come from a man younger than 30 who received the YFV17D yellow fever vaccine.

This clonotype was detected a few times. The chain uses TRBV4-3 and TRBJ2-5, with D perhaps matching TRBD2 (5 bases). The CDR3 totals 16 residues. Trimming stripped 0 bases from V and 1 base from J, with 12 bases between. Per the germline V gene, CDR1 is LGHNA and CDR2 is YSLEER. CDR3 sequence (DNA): TGCGCCAGCAGCCAAGATAGGAGGAAGCTCCAAGAGACCCAGTACTTC. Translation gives CASSQDRRKLQETQYF.

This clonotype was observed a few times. The CDR3 is CASQLGGGSTGELFF. For the CDR3, the DNA is TGTGCCAGCCAACTCGGGGGGGGCAGCACCGGGGAGCTGTTTTTT. This chain joins TRBV7-6 and TRBJ2-2; 8 nucleotides line up with TRBD2. The CDR3 loop spans 15 amino acids. J lost 4 bases, V lost 8 bases, and 9 bases had no gene match. Germline values: CDR1 SGHVS, CDR2 FNYEAQ.

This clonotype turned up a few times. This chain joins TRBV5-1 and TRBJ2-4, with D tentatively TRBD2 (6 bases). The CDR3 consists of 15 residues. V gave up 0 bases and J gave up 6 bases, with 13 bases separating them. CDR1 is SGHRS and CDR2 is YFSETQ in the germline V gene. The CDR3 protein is CASSLAGDLGNIQYF. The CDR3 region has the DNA TGCGCCAGCAGCTTGGCGGGGGACCTGGGAAACATTCAGTACTTC.

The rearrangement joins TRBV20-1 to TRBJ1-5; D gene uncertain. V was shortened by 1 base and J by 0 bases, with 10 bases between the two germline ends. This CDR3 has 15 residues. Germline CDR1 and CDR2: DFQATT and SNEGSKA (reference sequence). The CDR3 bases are TGCAGTGCTAGAGGGGCCCCCACTAGCAATCAGCCCCAGCATTTT. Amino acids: CSARGAPTSNQPQHF.

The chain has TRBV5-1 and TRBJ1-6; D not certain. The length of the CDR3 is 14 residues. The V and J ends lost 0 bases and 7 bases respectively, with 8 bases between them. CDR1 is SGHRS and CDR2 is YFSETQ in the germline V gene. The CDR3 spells CASSLEGSNSPLHF. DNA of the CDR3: TGCGCCAGCAGCTTGGAAGGGTCAAATTCACCCCTCCACTTT. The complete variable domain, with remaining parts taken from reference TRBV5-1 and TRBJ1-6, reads KAGVTQTPRYLIKTRGQQVTLSCSPISGHRSVSWYQQTPGQGLQFLFEYFSETQRNKGNFPGRFSGRQFSNSRSEMNVSTLELGDSALYLCASSLEGSNSPLHFGNGTRLTVT.

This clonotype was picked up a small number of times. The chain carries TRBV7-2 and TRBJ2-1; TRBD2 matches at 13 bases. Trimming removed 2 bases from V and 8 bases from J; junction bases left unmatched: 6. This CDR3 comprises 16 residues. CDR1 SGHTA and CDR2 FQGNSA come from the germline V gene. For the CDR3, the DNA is TGTGCCAGCAGCTTACGGGGGACTAGCGGGAAGGATGAGCAGTTCTTC. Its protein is CASSLRGTSGKDEQFF.

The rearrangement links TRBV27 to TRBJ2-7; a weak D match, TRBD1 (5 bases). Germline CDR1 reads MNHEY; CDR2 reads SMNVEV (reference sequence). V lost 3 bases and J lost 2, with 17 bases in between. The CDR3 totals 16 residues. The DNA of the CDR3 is TGTGCCAGCAGTTTCCGACAGCATTCGCACGCCTACGAGCAGTACTTC. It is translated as CASSFRQHSHAYEQYF.

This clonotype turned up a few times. CDR3 sequence reads: CASSSGFMGGYNEQFF. In nucleotides, the CDR3 is TGTGCCAGCAGCTCGGGGTTCATGGGGGGCTACAATGAGCAGTTCTTC. V and J are TRBV7-9 and TRBJ2-1; D is possibly TRBD2 (6 bases). This CDR3 is 16 amino acids long. CDR1 is SEHNR and CDR2 is FQNEAQ in the germline V gene (reference sequence). V lost 4 bases and J lost 3, with 16 bases in between.

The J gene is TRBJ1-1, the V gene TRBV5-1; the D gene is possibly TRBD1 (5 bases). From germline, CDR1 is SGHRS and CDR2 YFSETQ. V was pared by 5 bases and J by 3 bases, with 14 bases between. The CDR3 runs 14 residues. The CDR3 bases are TGCGCCAGCAGTAACCGGGGGGGAGACACTGAAGCTTTCTTT. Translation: CASSNRGGDTEAFF.

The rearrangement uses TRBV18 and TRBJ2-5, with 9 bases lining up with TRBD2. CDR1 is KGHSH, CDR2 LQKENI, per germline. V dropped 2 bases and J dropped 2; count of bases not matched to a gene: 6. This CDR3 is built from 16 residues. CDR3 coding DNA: TGTGCCAGCTCACCAGGGAGACTAGCGGTACAAGAGACCCAGTACTTC. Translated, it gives CASSPGRLAVQETQYF.